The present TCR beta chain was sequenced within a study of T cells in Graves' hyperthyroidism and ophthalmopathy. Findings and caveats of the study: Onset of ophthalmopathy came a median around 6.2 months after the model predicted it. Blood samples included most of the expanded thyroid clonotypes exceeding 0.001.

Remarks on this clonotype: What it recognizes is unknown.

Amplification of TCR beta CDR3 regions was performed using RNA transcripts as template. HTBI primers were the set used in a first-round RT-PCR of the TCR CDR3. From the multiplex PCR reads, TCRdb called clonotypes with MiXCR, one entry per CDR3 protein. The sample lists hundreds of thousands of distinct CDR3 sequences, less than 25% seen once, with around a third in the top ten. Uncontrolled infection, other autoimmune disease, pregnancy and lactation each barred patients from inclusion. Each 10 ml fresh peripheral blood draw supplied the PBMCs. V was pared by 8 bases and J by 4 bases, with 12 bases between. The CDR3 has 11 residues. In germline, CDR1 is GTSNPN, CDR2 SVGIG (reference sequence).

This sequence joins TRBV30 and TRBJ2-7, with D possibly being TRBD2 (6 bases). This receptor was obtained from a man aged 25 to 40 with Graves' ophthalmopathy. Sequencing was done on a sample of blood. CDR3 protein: CAGGLTYEQYF. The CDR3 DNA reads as TGTGCCGGGGGACTGACTTACGAGCAGTACTTC.